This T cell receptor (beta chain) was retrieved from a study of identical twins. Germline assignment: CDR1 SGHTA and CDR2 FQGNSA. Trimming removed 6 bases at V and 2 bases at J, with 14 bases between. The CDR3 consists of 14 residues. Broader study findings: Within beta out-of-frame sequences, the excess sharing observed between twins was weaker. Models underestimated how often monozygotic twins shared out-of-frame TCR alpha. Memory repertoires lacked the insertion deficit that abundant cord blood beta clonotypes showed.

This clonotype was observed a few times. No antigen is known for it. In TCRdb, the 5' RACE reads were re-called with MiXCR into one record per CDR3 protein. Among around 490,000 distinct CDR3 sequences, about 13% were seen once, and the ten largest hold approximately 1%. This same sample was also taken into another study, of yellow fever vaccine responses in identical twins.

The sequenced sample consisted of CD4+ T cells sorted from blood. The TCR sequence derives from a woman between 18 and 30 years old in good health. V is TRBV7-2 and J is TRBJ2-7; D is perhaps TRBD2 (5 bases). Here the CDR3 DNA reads TGTGCCAGCAGGGACTCCAGGAACGCCTACGAGCAGTACTTC. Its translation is CASRDSRNAYEQYF.